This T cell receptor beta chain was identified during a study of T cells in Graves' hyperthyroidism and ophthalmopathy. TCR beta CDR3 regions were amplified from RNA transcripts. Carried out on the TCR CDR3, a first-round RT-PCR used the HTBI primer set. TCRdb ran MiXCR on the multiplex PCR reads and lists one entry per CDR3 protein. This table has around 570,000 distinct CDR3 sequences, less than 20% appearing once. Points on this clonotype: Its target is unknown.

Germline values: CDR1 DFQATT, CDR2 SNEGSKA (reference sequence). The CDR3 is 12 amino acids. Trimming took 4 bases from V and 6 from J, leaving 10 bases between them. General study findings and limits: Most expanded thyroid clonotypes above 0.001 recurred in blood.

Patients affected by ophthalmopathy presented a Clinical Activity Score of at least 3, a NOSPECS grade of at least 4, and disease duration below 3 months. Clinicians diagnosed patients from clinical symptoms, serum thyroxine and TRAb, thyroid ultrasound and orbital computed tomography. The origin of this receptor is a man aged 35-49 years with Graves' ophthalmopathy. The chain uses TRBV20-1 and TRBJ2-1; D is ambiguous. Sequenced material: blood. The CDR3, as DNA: TGCAGTGCTACCACCTTTTCCAATGAGCAGTTCTTC. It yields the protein CSATTFSNEQFF.